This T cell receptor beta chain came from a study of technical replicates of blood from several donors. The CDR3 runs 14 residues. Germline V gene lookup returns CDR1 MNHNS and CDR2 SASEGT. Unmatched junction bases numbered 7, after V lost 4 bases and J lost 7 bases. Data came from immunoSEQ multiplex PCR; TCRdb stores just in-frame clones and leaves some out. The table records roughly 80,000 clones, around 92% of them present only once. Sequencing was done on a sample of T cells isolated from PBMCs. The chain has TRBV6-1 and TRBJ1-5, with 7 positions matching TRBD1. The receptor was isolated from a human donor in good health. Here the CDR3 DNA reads TGTGCCAGCAGTGGAGGGGGCCCTGGACAGCCCCAGCATTTT. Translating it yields CASSGGGPGQPQHF.